This T cell receptor (beta chain) is drawn from a study of T-cell memory formation after mild COVID-19. Background on the study: The TCR clusters were mostly specific to one donor.

Germline values: CDR1 MNHEY, CDR2 SMNVEV (reference sequence). V lost 3 bases to trimming and J lost 2 bases, with 8 bases between them. This CDR3 comprises 13 residues. The table lists this clonotype with a few counts. Employing constant-segment primers, 5'RACE generated TCR alpha and TCR beta cDNA libraries bearing sample barcodes and UMIs. TCRdb recomputed calls from the 5' RACE reads with MiXCR, one row per CDR3 protein. The data hold hundreds of thousands of distinct CDR3 sequences, with around 15% observed a single time. The chain couples TRBV27 to TRBJ2-7; D remains ambiguous. The sequenced sample consisted of PBMCs or a T cell subset sorted from them (not recorded which). The TCR comes from a man between 18 and 35 years old who had mild COVID-19 (a few samples of this study predate the infection). Cell type and time point are not known. The CDR3: CASSFRPTYEQYV. CDR3 in DNA: TGTGCCAGCAGTTTCCGGCCGACCTACGAGCAGTACGTC.